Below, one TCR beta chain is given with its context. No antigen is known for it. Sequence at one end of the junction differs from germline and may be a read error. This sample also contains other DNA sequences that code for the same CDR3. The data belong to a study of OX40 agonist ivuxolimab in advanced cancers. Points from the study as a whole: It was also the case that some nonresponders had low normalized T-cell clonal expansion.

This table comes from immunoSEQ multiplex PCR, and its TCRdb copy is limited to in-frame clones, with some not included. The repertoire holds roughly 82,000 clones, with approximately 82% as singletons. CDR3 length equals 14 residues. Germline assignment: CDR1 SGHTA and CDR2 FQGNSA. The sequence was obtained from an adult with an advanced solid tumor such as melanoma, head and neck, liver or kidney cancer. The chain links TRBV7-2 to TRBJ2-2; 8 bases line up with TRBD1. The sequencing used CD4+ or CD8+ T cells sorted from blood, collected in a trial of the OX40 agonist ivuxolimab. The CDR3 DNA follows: TGCGCCAACCAGGGGGCCGCGAACACCGGGGAGCTGTTTTTT. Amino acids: CANQGAANTGELFF.